The 28 T cell receptor beta chains below all came from one sample that was sequenced in a study of blood T cell repertoires in COVID-19. Clones were read by immunoSEQ multiplex PCR, and TCRdb kept only the in-frame ones, dropping some. The repertoire holds a few hundred thousand clones, with roughly 90% as singletons. The sequencing sample was made of peripheral blood. Source of these receptors: a man aged 40-49 years with acute or convalescent COVID-19.

The V gene is TRBV9, the J gene TRBJ1-5, with D unresolved. The CDR3 covers 13 residues. The ends were cut back, 3 bases at V and 1 base at J, with 5 bases in the middle. Germline V lookup: CDR1 SGDLS, CDR2 YYNGEE. The CDR3, as DNA: TGTGCCAGCAGCGACGAGAGCAATCAGCCCCAGCATTTT. It yields the protein CASSDESNQPQHF.

The V call is TRBV28, the J call TRBJ1-5, with 7 nucleotides matching TRBD1. CDR3 length: 14 residues. V lost 3 bases and J lost 13; bases outside the gene matches: 12. CDR1 and CDR2 (germline): MDHEN, SYDVKM. CDR3 sequence reads: CASSFSGQWGHQHF. In DNA, the CDR3 is TGTGCCAGCAGTTTTTCGGGACAGTGGGGTCATCAGCATTTT.

The chain combines TRBV9 with TRBJ2-3; 7 nucleotides match TRBD1. Germline CDR1 reads SGDLS; CDR2 reads YYNGEE. V shed 4 bases and J 1 base; nucleotides not matched to a gene: 6. The CDR3 contains 15 residues. DNA of the CDR3: TGTGCCAGCAGCACCAGAGGACAGGGCACAGATACGCAGTATTTT. Translation: CASSTRGQGTDTQYF.

J is TRBJ1-2 and V is TRBV9; 7 bases align to TRBD1. The germline V gene has CDR1 SGDLS and CDR2 YYNGEE. After removal of 1 base from V and 4 bases from J, the junction contained 4 bases not matched to a gene. CDR3 size: 14 residues. The CDR3 sequence: CASSVQGGFYGYTF. CDR3 in DNA: TGTGCCAGCAGCGTACAGGGGGGATTCTATGGCTACACCTTC.

Only a few counts were recorded for this clone. The genes are TRBV6-1 and TRBJ2-7; D is unresolved. Germline loops: CDR1 MNHNS, CDR2 SASEGT. The CDR3 is 15 amino acids. With 2 bases removed from V and 7 bases from J, the gap between germline ends came to 18 bases. The CDR3 protein is CASSERRPLSGEQYF. The CDR3 DNA follows: TGTGCCAGCAGTGAACGCAGGCCACTCTCTGGGGAGCAGTACTTC.

This chain links TRBV15 with TRBJ2-1; no clear D gene. Trimming took 7 bases from V and 12 from J, leaving 19 bases between them. Per germline, CDR1 LNHNV and CDR2 YYDKDF (reference sequence). The CDR3 runs to 13 residues. The CDR3 loop reads CATKESTRPGQFF. Written as DNA, the CDR3 is TGTGCCACCAAGGAATCCACCCGGCCAGGGCAGTTCTTC.

This chain links TRBV11-1 with TRBJ1-2, with D unresolved. Germline assignment: CDR1 SGHAT and CDR2 FQDESV (reference sequence). The V end was cut by 5 bases, the J end by 8 bases, with 18 bases between. The CDR3 extends over 14 amino acids. CDR3 residues: CASSPLPSGRGYTF. Here the CDR3 DNA reads TGTGCCAGCAGCCCACTACCCAGCGGTCGCGGCTACACCTTC.

In this sample, this clone turned up once. The V gene is TRBV28, the J gene TRBJ2-1, with 7 bases that match TRBD1. The CDR3 is 17 residues long. The V gene end was trimmed by 6 bases and the J gene end by 8 bases; junction bases not matched to a gene: 19. Germline V CDR1 and CDR2: MDHEN, SYDVKM. The CDR3 reads CASRPSRGAGGLDEQFF. The CDR3 DNA is TGTGCCAGCAGACCCAGTCGGGGCGCAGGGGGTTTGGATGAGCAGTTCTTC.

The chain has TRBV6-5 and TRBJ2-7, with a weak D call TRBD1 (6 bases). Germline assignment: CDR1 MNHEY and CDR2 SVGAGI. V lost 7 bases to trimming and J lost 0 bases, with 10 bases between them. CDR3 length: 13 amino acids. For the CDR3, the DNA is TGTGCCAGCAAAAACAGGGCCTCCTACGAGCAGTACTTC. Amino acid sequence: CASKNRASYEQYF.

The chain links TRBV9 to TRBJ2-5; TRBD1 matches at 9 bases. Germline CDR1 is SGDLS and CDR2 is YYNGEE. V gave up 2 bases and J gave up 5 bases; unmatched junction bases: 4. This CDR3 contains 14 residues. CDR3 sequence: CASSVGQGLETQYF. The CDR3 region has the DNA TGTGCCAGCAGCGTCGGACAGGGGTTGGAGACCCAGTACTTC.

The rearrangement uses TRBV28 and TRBJ1-1; 10 positions agree with TRBD1. J gave up 5 bases and V 9 bases, and 9 bases lay outside the gene matches. Germline loops: CDR1 MDHEN, CDR2 SYDVKM. The CDR3 extends over 14 amino acids. Here the CDR3 reads CASSQADRGTEAFF. The CDR3 bases are TGTGCCAGTAGTCAAGCGGACAGGGGGACTGAAGCTTTCTTT.

The chain employs TRBV19 and TRBJ1-2; no reliable D call. The V end was cut by 9 bases, the J end by 3 bases, with 14 bases between. Per germline, CDR1 LNHDA and CDR2 SQIVND (reference sequence). The CDR3 is 13 amino acids. Written as DNA, the CDR3 is TGTGCCAGCCTTGACACGACCTACTATGGCTACACCTTC. Amino acids: CASLDTTYYGYTF.

This chain links TRBV18 with TRBJ2-7; 8 bases are shared with TRBD1. The trim removed 3 bases at V and 3 bases at J, leaving 4 bases unmatched. The CDR3 runs 14 residues. Germline V gene lookup returns CDR1 KGHSH and CDR2 LQKENI. The CDR3: CASSPGQESYEQYF. CDR3 nucleotide sequence: TGTGCCAGCTCACCGGGACAGGAGAGCTACGAGCAGTACTTC.

The V gene is TRBV7-9, the J gene TRBJ2-7, with 8 bases identical to TRBD1. The CDR3 is made up of 15 amino acids. Looked up from germline, CDR1 is SEHNR and CDR2 is FQNEAQ (reference sequence). Losses at the gene ends were 5 bases for V and 5 bases for J; bases not matched to a gene: 11. The CDR3 sequence is CASSPPTGDDDEQYF. CDR3 nucleotide sequence: TGTGCCAGCAGCCCCCCGACAGGGGATGACGACGAGCAGTACTTC.

The chain links TRBV24-1 to TRBJ2-5, with D possibly TRBD1 on 5 matching bases. The V gene's germline CDR1 is KGHDR and CDR2 SFDVKD. V was pared by 11 bases and J by 4 bases, with 16 bases between. This CDR3 comprises 13 residues. The DNA for the CDR3 is TGTGCCAATCTAGAAAAAGGGGCAGAGACCCAGTACTTC. As protein: CANLEKGAETQYF.

The chain employs TRBV27 and TRBJ2-3; 10 nucleotides agree with TRBD1. The CDR3 is 18 amino acids. CDR1 and CDR2 (germline): MNHEY, SMNVEV (reference sequence). The J segment lost 4 bases and the V segment lost 5 bases, leaving 15 bases of the junction unmatched. As DNA, the CDR3 is TGTGCCAGCAGTGAAACTGTAAAGACAGGGGGCCGGGCAGATACGCAGTATTTT. Translating gives CASSETVKTGGRADTQYF.

The chain is built from TRBV28 and TRBJ2-5; D is possibly TRBD1 (6 bases). V lost 6 bases and J 0 bases, leaving 17 bases between the germline ends. This CDR3 comprises 16 residues. The germline V gene encodes CDR1 MDHEN and CDR2 SYDVKM. The CDR3 loop reads CASSSPARTDQETQYF. The DNA of the CDR3 is TGTGCCAGCAGCTCCCCCGCTCGGACAGACCAAGAGACCCAGTACTTC.

V gene TRBV6-5 combines with J gene TRBJ1-2; the match to TRBD1 covers 7 bases. V trimming: 6 bases; J trimming: 6 bases; junction bases outside the gene matches: 13. Per germline, CDR1 MNHEY and CDR2 SVGAGI. This CDR3 is built from 15 residues. The CDR3 sequence: CASRLRRGGIDGYTF. As DNA, the CDR3 is TGTGCCAGCAGACTCCGGCGAGGGGGCATTGATGGCTACACCTTC.

This clone appeared once. The chain is built from TRBV5-1 and TRBJ1-6; D perhaps matches TRBD1 (6 bases). The germline gives CDR1 SGHRS, CDR2 YFSETQ. There are 16 residues in the CDR3. V lost 4 bases and J lost 0, with 11 bases in between. The CDR3, as DNA: TGCGCCAGCAGCCGCCAGGGGAGCTCCTATAATTCACCCCTCCACTTT. Amino acid sequence: CASSRQGSSYNSPLHF.

The rearrangement uses TRBV27 and TRBJ1-1; D is unresolved. The length of the CDR3 is 14 residues. V was clipped by 4 bases and J by 0 bases, with 9 bases between them. The V gene's germline CDR1 is MNHEY and CDR2 SMNVEV (reference sequence). The CDR3 coding sequence is TGTGCCAGCAGTTCACAGATTATGAACACTGAAGCTTTCTTT. Amino acid sequence: CASSSQIMNTEAFF.

The chain carries TRBV6-6 and TRBJ1-4, with 7 bases aligning to TRBD1. J was trimmed by 1 base and V by 5 bases; bases with no gene match: 10. The CDR3 contains 17 residues. Germline V gene lookup returns CDR1 MNHNY and CDR2 SVGAGI (reference sequence). The CDR3 nucleotides read TGTGCCAGCAGTCAAAGGTTACAGGGGCGAACTAATGAAAAACTGTTTTTT. Encoded protein: CASSQRLQGRTNEKLFF.

The chain recombines TRBV27 with TRBJ2-7, with D maybe TRBD2 (6 bases). Germline V CDR1 and CDR2: MNHEY, SMNVEV (reference sequence). The V end was cut by 5 bases, the J end by 3 bases, with 20 bases between. The CDR3 extends over 16 amino acids. This CDR3 reads CASSRLRRETIYEQYF. In DNA form, the CDR3 reads TGTGCCAGCAGTCGGCTAAGACGGGAGACGATCTACGAGCAGTACTTC.

Here the CDR3 DNA reads TGTGCCAGCAGCTTAGTCGGGAACAGCAGCTATAATTCACCCCTCCACTTT. Its protein product is CASSLVGNSSYNSPLHF. J is TRBJ1-6 and V is TRBV7-9; D is unclear. V was shortened by 1 base and J by 3 bases, with 13 bases between the two germline ends. Germline CDR1 and CDR2: SEHNR and FQNEAQ (reference sequence). The CDR3 is 17 amino acids.

The chain links TRBV7-9 to TRBJ1-6; D perhaps matches TRBD1 (5 bases). The V end was cut by 6 bases, the J end by 6 bases, with 6 bases between. Germline V gene lookup returns CDR1 SEHNR and CDR2 FQNEAQ (reference sequence). CDR3 size: 12 residues. In nucleotides, the CDR3 is TGTGCCAGCAGTCAGGGTAATTCACCCCTCCACTTT. This sequence encodes CASSQGNSPLHF.

This rearrangement joins TRBV15 to TRBJ2-5; D not certain. V shed 6 bases and J shed 7 bases, with 12 bases lying between them. Germline V gives CDR1 LNHNV, CDR2 YYDKDF (reference sequence). This CDR3 contains 12 residues. The CDR3 DNA reads TGTGCCACCAGTTTAGCTACCGGGACCCAGTACTTC. This gives the protein CATSLATGTQYF.

The V and J genes are TRBV18 and TRBJ2-3; 9 bases align to TRBD2. The J segment lost 3 bases and the V segment lost 4 bases, leaving 5 bases of the junction unmatched. CDR3 size: 15 residues. Germline V CDR1 and CDR2: KGHSH, LQKENI. Written as DNA, the CDR3 is TGTGCCAGCTCACGAGGGACTAGCCTGACAGATACGCAGTATTTT. The encoded protein is CASSRGTSLTDTQYF.

This chain connects TRBV6-5 to TRBJ1-3; D is unclear. From germline, CDR1 is MNHEY and CDR2 SVGAGI. The CDR3 has 14 amino acids. V was pared by 3 bases and J by 4 bases, with 10 bases between. CDR3 residues: CASSYSFFGNTIYF. The CDR3 region has the DNA TGTGCCAGCAGTTATAGCTTTTTCGGAAACACCATATATTTT.

The chain carries TRBV6-5 and TRBJ2-7; 9 positions match TRBD1. With 6 bases clipped from V and 4 bases from J, the junction kept 4 bases outside the gene matches. This CDR3 region has 13 residues. Germline CDR1 and CDR2: MNHEY and SVGAGI. Written as DNA, the CDR3 is TGTGCCAGCAGCTGGGACAGGGTGTACGAGCAGTACTTC. Its protein is CASSWDRVYEQYF.